What follows are 16 T cell receptor beta chains derived from one specimen sequenced in a study of blood T cell repertoires in COVID-19. TCRdb's copy holds only in-frame clones and misses some; the assay was immunoSEQ multiplex PCR. The repertoire has 75,000 or so clones, 88% of them found once; the top ten carry approximately 31%. Sequencing was carried out using peripheral blood. All receptors derive from a man over 45 with acute or convalescent COVID-19.

The chain carries TRBV6-6 and TRBJ1-5; the match to TRBD1 covers 7 bases. The CDR3 runs to 16 residues. In germline, CDR1 is MNHNY, CDR2 SVGAGI (reference sequence). Trimming cost V 6 bases and J 0 bases; bases outside gene matches: 8. CDR3 in amino acids: CASRAPTGNSNQPQHF. CDR3 coding DNA: TGTGCCAGCAGGGCCCCGACAGGGAATAGCAATCAGCCCCAGCATTTT.

V and J are TRBV5-6 and TRBJ2-5; the match to TRBD2 covers 7 bases. This CDR3 has 18 residues. V lost 4 bases and J lost 5; bases outside the gene matches: 20. The V gene's germline CDR1 is SGHDT and CDR2 YYEEEE. The CDR3 loop reads CASSQGLPNTRDGETQYF. The CDR3, as DNA: TGTGCCAGCAGCCAGGGACTACCGAACACCCGGGACGGGGAGACCCAGTACTTC.

The chain uses TRBV6-4 and TRBJ2-3, with D tentatively TRBD2 (6 bases). Trimming cost V 4 bases and J 8 bases, with 19 bases left between them. Germline loops: CDR1 MRHNA, CDR2 SNTAGT. The CDR3 has 15 residues. The CDR3 bases are TGTGCCAGCAGTGCCGAAAGCGGGCCATTTGTTACGCAGTATTTT. It yields the protein CASSAESGPFVTQYF.

The chain recombines TRBV23-1 with TRBJ2-7, with D possibly being TRBD2 (6 bases). TRBV23-1 falls under the ORF class, with uncertain function. The CDR3 covers 13 residues. V gave up 7 bases and J gave up 3 bases, with 13 bases separating them. CDR3 in DNA: TGCGCCAGCAATCGGAGGGCTGGCTACGAGCAGTACTTC. Protein sequence: CASNRRAGYEQYF.

This chain uses TRBV5-6 with TRBJ2-4, with no clear D. This CDR3 has 13 amino acids. The germline V gene has CDR1 SGHDT and CDR2 YYEEEE. Trimming stripped 0 bases from V and 5 bases from J, with 6 bases between. CDR3 region: CASSLAYENIQYF. The DNA of the CDR3 is TGTGCCAGCAGCTTGGCCTACGAAAACATTCAGTACTTC.

The gene calls are TRBV2 and TRBJ2-4; 10 positions agree with TRBD1. Germline CDR1 reads SNHLY; CDR2 reads FYNNEI. There are 23 residues in the CDR3. V trimming: 3 bases; J trimming: 0 bases; junction bases outside the gene matches: 23. The DNA for the CDR3 is TGTGCCAGCAGTGACCCGTCCCAGGGACAGGGGCGATACTATGAACTAGCCAAAAACATTCAGTACTTC. Protein: CASSDPSQGQGRYYELAKNIQYF. The whole variable domain, filled in from reference TRBV2 and TRBJ2-4, reads EPEVTQTPSHQVTQMGQEVILRCVPISNHLYFYWYRQILGQKVEFLVSFYNNEISEKSEIFDDQFSVERPDGSNFTLKIRSTKLEDSAMYFCASSDPSQGQGRYYELAKNIQYFGAGTRLSVL.

The V call is TRBV6-5, the J call TRBJ2-5, with 11 positions matching TRBD2. Germline CDR1 and CDR2: MNHEY and SVGAGI. The V and J ends lost 4 bases and 4 bases, in that order; junction bases with no gene match: 5. CDR3 length equals 15 residues. The CDR3 DNA reads as TGTGCCAGCAGTTCACTAGCGGGGGAGGGAGAGACCCAGTACTTC. Its protein is CASSSLAGEGETQYF.

This rearrangement joins TRBV19 to TRBJ1-1; 10 bases are shared with TRBD1. V was clipped by 6 bases and J by 0 bases; unmatched bases: 10. Germline CDR1 and CDR2: LNHDA and SQIVND (reference sequence). This CDR3 has 17 amino acids. The chain's CDR3 is CASSRWGQGTMNTEAFF. CDR3 sequence (DNA): TGTGCCAGTAGCCGCTGGGGACAGGGGACCATGAACACTGAAGCTTTCTTT.

This clone showed up just once. The chain is built from TRBV21-1 and TRBJ2-7; TRBD2 is the table's D call, not checked against the DNA. TRBV21-1 is shown as a pseudogene. The length of the CDR3 is 15 residues. CDR3 sequence (DNA): TGTGCCAGCAGCAGGACTAGCGGGGGGGCCTACGAGCAGTACTTC. This translates into CASSRTSGGAYEQYF.

V usage is TRBV5-4 and J usage is TRBJ1-6; D gene ambiguous. Germline CDR1 SGHNT, CDR2 YYREEE (reference sequence). Trimming pared 4 bases from V and 0 bases from J, leaving 11 bases between. The CDR3 length is 16 residues. In nucleotides, the CDR3 is TGTGCCAGCAGCCGCTTTGGGCACTCCTATAATTCACCCCTCCACTTT. As protein: CASSRFGHSYNSPLHF.

V gene TRBV3-1 (or the pseudogene TRBV3-2) combines with J gene TRBJ2-7; D unclear. From germline, CDR1 is LGHDT and CDR2 YNNKEL (reference sequence). Trimming left V 3 bases short and J 7 bases short, with 7 bases between. The CDR3 length is 11 residues. CDR3 DNA: TGTGCCAGCAGCCAGCCCGGTGAGCAGTACTTC. This translates into CASSQPGEQYF.

This clone was recorded only once. The CDR3 nucleotides read TGTGCCTGGAGTGTACGGGGCAGGGGCTCCTATAATTCACCCCTCCACTTT. Residues: CAWSVRGRGSYNSPLHF. V is TRBV30 and J is TRBJ1-6, with D possibly matching TRBD1 (6 bases). Germline assignment: CDR1 GTSNPN and CDR2 SVGIG (reference sequence). Trimming cost V 0 bases and J 0 bases, with 12 bases left between them. The CDR3 runs to 17 residues.

This chain links TRBV19 with TRBJ1-5, with D possibly being TRBD1 (5 bases). Trimming shortened V by 7 bases and J by 5 bases, and 15 bases separated the two germline ends. Germline V CDR1 and CDR2: LNHDA, SQIVND (reference sequence). The CDR3 runs 14 residues. DNA of the CDR3: TGTGCCAGTACGTCAGGAGGGGCGCATCAGCCCCAGCATTTT. Translation gives CASTSGGAHQPQHF.

This chain joins TRBV24-1 and TRBJ2-3, with TRBD1 as a possible D gene (5 bases). The germline CDR1 and CDR2 sequences are KGHDR and SFDVKD. The CDR3 is made up of 13 amino acids. The germline V and J ends were trimmed by 9 bases and 7 bases, with 16 bases remaining between them. The chain's CDR3 is CATGLDNVNTQYF. The CDR3 region has the DNA TGTGCCACCGGATTGGACAATGTGAATACGCAGTATTTT.

The chain recombines TRBV11-3 with TRBJ2-2; 7 bases agree with TRBD2. CDR3 length equals 14 residues. The V gene's germline CDR1 is SGHNT and CDR2 YENEEA. V lost 3 bases to trimming and J lost 5 bases; unmatched junction nucleotides: 3. The CDR3 here is CASSLGRGTGELFF. CDR3 bases: TGTGCCAGCAGCTTGGGGCGGGGGACCGGGGAGCTGTTTTTT.

This clone was found a few times. This chain uses TRBV20-1 with TRBJ1-4, with D perhaps matching TRBD1 (5 bases). The CDR3 contains 14 residues. V shed 3 bases and J shed 4 bases, with 12 bases lying between them. From germline, CDR1 is DFQATT and CDR2 SNEGSKA (reference sequence). The CDR3: CSASWWGVNEKLFF. Here the CDR3 DNA reads TGCAGTGCTAGTTGGTGGGGGGTTAATGAAAAACTGTTTTTT.